Described below is a single T cell receptor (beta chain) sequence and its context. Its antigen remains unknown. Method: immunoSEQ multiplex PCR; TCRdb's copy keeps in-frame clones and lacks some. The sample lists around 500,000 clones, about 89% occurring once. CDR3 size: 19 residues. V lost 0 bases to trimming and J lost 2 bases; unmatched junction nucleotides: 13. In germline, CDR1 is MGHRA, CDR2 YSYEKL. This specimen comes from a study of Ad26.COV2.S vaccination and SARS-CoV-2 variants. Broader study findings: Placebo recipients showed lower spike-specific TCR breadth than vaccinees. Following vaccination, spike-specific CD8+ and CD4+ T cell responses reportedly exhibited substantial breadth.

Treatment: around 19 received Ad26.COV2.S at low or high dose, single or two shots; several received placebo; per-sample allocation not given. Day 63 after the first injection of vaccine or placebo was the sampling time. Aged 18-55 years, donor was enrolled in Boston in about 2020. Expression of Wuhan-strain SARS-CoV-2 spike came from the Ad26 vector that formed the vaccine. Here the sequenced sample was peripheral blood, taken in a trial of Ad26.COV2.S vaccine versus placebo. The chain joins TRBV4-1 to TRBJ2-3; 8 nucleotides agree with TRBD1. The source of this sequence is a person aged 18-65 years who received the Ad26.COV2.S COVID-19 vaccine or a placebo. The CDR3 region has the DNA TGCGCCAGCAGCCAAGAAGCACCCCCGGGACAGGCGGACACAGATACGCAGTATTTT. Its protein product is CASSQEAPPGQADTDTQYF.